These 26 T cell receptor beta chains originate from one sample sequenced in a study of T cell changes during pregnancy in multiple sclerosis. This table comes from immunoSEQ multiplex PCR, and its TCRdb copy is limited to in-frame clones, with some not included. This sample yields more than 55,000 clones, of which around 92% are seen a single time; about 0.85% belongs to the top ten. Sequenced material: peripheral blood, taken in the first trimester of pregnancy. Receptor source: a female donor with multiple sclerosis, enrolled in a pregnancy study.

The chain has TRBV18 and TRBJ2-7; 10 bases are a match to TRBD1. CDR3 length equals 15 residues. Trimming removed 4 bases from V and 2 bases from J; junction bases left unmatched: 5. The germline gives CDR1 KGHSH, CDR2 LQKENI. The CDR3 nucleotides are TGTGCCAGCTCACGCCGACAGGGGGCGGCCTACGAGCAGTACTTC. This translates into CASSRRQGAAYEQYF.

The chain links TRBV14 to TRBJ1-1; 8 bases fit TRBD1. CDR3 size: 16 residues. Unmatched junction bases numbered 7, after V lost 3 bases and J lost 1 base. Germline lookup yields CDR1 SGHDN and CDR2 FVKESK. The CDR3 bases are TGTGCCAGCAGCCATCGGACAGGGACAGGGAACACTGAAGCTTTCTTT. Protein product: CASSHRTGTGNTEAFF.

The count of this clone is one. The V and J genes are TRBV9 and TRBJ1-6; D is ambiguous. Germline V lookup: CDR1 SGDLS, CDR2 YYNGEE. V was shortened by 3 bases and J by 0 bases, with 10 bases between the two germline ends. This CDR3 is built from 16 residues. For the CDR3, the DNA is TGTGCCAGCAGCGACCGGGTTAGCTCCTATAATTCACCCCTCCACTTT. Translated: CASSDRVSSYNSPLHF.

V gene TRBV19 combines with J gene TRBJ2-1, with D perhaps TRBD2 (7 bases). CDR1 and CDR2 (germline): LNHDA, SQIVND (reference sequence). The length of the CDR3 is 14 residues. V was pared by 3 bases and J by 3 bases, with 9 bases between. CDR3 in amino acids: CASSMGGGYNEQFF. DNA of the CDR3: TGTGCCAGTAGTATGGGAGGGGGCTACAATGAGCAGTTCTTC.

The CDR3 bases are TGTGCCAGCAGCCCAGGGACTAGCGGCACAGATACGCAGTATTTT. It encodes CASSPGTSGTDTQYF. The rearrangement uses TRBV7-2 and TRBJ2-3; 10 positions agree with TRBD2. This CDR3 contains 15 residues. The V gene's germline CDR1 is SGHTA and CDR2 FQGNSA. Trimming removed 5 bases from V and 1 base from J; junction bases left unmatched: 3.

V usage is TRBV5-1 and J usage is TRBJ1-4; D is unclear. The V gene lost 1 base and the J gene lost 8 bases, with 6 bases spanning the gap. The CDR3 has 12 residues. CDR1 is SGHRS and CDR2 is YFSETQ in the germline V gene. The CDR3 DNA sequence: TGCGCCAGCAGCTTGTCCAGGGAAAAACTGTTTTTT. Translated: CASSLSREKLFF.

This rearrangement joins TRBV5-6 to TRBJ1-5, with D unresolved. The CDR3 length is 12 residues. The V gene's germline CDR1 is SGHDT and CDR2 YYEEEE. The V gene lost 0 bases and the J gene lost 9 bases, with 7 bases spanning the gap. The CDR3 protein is CASSLDRGPQHF. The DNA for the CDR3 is TGTGCCAGCAGCTTGGACCGGGGGCCCCAGCATTTT. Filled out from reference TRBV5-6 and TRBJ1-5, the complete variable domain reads DAGVTQSPTHLIKTRGQQVTLRCSPKSGHDTVSWYQQALGQGPQFIFQYYEEEERQRGNFPDRFSGHQFPNYSSELNVNALLLGDSALYLCASSLDRGPQHFGDGTRLSIL.

DNA for the CDR3: TGTGCTAGTGGTTTGTCCTCCGGGACAGGTGACAATCAGCCCCAGCATTTT. Its translation: CASGLSSGTGDNQPQHF. V is TRBV12-5 and J is TRBJ1-5; 8 bases line up with TRBD1. Germline V gene sequence: CDR1 LGHNT, CDR2 FRNRAP. Trimming cost V 2 bases and J 3 bases; bases outside gene matches: 9. This CDR3 spans 17 amino acids.

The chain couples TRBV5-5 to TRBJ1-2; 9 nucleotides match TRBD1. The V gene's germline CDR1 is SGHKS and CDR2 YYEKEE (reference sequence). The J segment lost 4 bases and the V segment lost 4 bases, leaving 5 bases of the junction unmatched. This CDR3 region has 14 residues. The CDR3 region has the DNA TGTGCCAGCAGCCCTGGACAGGGGTTCTATGGCTACACCTTC. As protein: CASSPGQGFYGYTF.

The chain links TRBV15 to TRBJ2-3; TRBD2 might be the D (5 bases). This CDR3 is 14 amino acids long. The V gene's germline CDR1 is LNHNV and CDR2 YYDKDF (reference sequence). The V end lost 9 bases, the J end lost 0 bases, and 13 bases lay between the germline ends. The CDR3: CATFRGLSTDTQYF. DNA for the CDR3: TGTGCCACTTTCCGAGGGCTGAGCACAGATACGCAGTATTTT.

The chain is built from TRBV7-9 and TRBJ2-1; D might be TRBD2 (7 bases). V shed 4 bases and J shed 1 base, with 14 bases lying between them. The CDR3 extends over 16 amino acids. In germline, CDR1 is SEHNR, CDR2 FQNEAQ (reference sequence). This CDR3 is CASSSGGGGSYNEQFF. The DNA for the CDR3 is TGTGCCAGCAGCTCCGGGGGCGGGGGATCCTACAATGAGCAGTTCTTC. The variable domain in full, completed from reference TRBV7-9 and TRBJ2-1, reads DTGVSQNPRHKITKRGQNVTFRCDPISEHNRLYWYRQTLGQGPEFLTYFQNEAQLEKSRLLSDRFSAERPKGSFSTLEIQRTEQGDSAMYLCASSSGGGGSYNEQFFGPGTRLTVL.

This CDR3 reads CASSPGLYNEQFF. The CDR3 DNA follows: TGTGCCAGCAGTCCCGGACTTTACAATGAGCAGTTCTTC. The V call is TRBV2, the J call TRBJ2-1, with a possible D match to TRBD2 (5 bases). This CDR3 region has 13 residues. V was trimmed by 5 bases and J by 4 bases, leaving 9 bases between them. The V gene's germline CDR1 is SNHLY and CDR2 FYNNEI.

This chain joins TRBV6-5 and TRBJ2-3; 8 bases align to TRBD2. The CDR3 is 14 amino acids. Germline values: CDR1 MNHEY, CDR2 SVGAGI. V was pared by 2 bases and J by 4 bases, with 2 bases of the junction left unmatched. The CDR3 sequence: CASSYQRGPDTQYF. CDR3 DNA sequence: TGTGCCAGCAGTTACCAGCGGGGGCCAGATACGCAGTATTTT.

CDR3 sequence (DNA): TGTGCCAGCAGTTACTCGACGGGGGGGCGCGGCACTGAAGCTTTCTTT. Translated, it gives CASSYSTGGRGTEAFF. This rearrangement joins TRBV6-6 to TRBJ1-1, with D tentatively TRBD1 (6 bases). V gave up 0 bases and J gave up 4 bases, with 15 bases separating them. This CDR3 is built from 16 residues. From germline, CDR1 is MNHNY and CDR2 SVGAGI (reference sequence).

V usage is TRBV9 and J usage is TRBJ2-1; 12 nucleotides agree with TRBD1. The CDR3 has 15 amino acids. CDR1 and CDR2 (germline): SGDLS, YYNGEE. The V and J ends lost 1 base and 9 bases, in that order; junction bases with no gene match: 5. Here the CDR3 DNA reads TGTGCCAGCAGCGTACGGGACAGGGGGCGAGGTGAGCAGTTCTTC. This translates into CASSVRDRGRGEQFF.

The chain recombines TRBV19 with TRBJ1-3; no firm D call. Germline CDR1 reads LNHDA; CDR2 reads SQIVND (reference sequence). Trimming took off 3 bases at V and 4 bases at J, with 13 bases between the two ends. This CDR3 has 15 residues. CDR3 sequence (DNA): TGTGCCAGTAGTATCAGCAGGAGGGAAGGAAACACCATATATTTT. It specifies CASSISRREGNTIYF.

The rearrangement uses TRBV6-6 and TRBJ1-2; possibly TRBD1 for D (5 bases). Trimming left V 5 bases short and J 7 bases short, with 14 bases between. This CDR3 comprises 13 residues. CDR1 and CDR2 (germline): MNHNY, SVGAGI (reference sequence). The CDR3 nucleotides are TGTGCCAGCAGTCCCCGGGGGGGAGGTGGCTACACCTTC. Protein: CASSPRGGGGYTF.

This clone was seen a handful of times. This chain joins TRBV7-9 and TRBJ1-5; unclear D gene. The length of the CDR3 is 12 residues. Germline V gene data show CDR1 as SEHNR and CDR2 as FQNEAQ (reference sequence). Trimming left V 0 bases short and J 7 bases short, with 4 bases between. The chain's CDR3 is CASSLASQPQHF. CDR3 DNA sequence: TGTGCCAGCAGCTTAGCCTCCCAGCCCCAGCATTTT.

As DNA, the CDR3 is TGTGCCAGCAGCTTGGGGGACAGGGTCCATGAGCAGTTCTTC. This translates into CASSLGDRVHEQFF. The chain employs TRBV5-6 and TRBJ2-1, with 9 nucleotides matching TRBD1. V dropped 0 bases and J dropped 8; count of bases not matched to a gene: 3. Germline values: CDR1 SGHDT, CDR2 YYEEEE. The CDR3 is 14 amino acids.

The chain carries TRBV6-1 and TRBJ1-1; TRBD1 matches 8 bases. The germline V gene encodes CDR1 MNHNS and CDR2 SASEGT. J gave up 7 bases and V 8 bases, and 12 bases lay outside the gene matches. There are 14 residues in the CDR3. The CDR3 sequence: CASPSGGGGFEAFF. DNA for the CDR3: TGTGCCAGCCCATCAGGGGGCGGCGGGTTTGAAGCTTTCTTT.

The CDR3 nucleotides read TGTGCCAGCAGCTTTGAGAGAAACACCATATATTTT. It is translated as CASSFERNTIYF. This chain uses TRBV7-9 with TRBJ1-3; D unresolved. This CDR3 contains 12 residues. CDR1 and CDR2 (germline): SEHNR, FQNEAQ (reference sequence). Trimming pared 3 bases from V and 5 bases from J, leaving 5 bases between.

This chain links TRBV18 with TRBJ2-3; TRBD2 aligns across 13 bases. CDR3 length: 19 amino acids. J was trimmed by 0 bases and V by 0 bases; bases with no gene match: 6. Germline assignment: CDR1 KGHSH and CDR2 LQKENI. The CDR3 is CASSPPRLAGGPSTDTQYF. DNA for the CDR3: TGTGCCAGCTCACCACCGAGACTAGCGGGGGGCCCTAGCACAGATACGCAGTATTTT.

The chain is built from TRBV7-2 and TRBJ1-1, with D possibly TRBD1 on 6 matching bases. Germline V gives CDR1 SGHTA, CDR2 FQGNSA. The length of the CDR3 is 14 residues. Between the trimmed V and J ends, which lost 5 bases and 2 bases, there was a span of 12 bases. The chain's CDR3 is CASSKQGVNTEAFF. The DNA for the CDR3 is TGTGCCAGCAGCAAACAGGGTGTCAACACTGAAGCTTTCTTT. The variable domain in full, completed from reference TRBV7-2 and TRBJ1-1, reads GAGVSQSPSNKVTEKGKDVELRCDPISGHTALYWYRQSLGQGLEFLIYFQGNSAPDKSGLPSDRFSAERTGGSVSTLTIQRTQQEDSAVYLCASSKQGVNTEAFFGQGTRLTVV.

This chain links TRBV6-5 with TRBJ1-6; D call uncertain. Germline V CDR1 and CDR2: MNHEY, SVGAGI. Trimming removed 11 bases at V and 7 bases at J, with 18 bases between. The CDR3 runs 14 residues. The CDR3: CAARGTGGNSPLHF. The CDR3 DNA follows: TGTGCCGCCCGGGGTACCGGCGGCAATTCACCCCTCCACTTT.

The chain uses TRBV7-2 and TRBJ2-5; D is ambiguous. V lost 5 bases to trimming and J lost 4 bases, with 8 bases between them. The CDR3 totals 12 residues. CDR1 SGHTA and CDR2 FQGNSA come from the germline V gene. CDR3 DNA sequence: TGTGCCAGCAGCCGCCCCAGAGAGACCCAGTACTTC. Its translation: CASSRPRETQYF.

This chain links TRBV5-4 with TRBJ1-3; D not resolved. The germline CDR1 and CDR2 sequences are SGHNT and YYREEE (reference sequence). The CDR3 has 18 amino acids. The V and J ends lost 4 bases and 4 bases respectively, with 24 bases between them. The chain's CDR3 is CASSPVPTSLGSGNTIYF. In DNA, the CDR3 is TGTGCCAGCAGCCCAGTTCCCACTTCACTAGGATCGGGAAACACCATATATTTT.